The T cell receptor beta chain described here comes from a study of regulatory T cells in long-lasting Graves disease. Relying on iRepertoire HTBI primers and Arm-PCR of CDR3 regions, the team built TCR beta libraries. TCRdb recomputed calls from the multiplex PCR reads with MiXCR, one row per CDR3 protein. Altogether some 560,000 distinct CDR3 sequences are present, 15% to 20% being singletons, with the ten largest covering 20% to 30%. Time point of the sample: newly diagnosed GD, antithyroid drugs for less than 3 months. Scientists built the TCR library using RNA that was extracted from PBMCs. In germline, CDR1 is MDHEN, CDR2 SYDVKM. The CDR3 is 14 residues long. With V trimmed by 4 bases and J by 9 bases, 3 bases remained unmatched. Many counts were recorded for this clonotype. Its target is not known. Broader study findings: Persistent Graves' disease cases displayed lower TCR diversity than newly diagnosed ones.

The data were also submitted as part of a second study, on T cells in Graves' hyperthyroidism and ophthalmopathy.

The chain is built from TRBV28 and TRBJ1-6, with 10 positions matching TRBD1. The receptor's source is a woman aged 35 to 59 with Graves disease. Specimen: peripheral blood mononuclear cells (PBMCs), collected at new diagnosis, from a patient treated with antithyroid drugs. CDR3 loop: CASSSGTGVSPLHF. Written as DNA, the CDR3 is TGTGCCAGCAGTTCCGGGACAGGGGTTTCACCCCTCCACTTT.